The entry that follows covers one TCR beta chain sequence. The CDR3 extends over 12 amino acids. The data belong to a study of blood T cell repertoires in COVID-19. Repertoires were generated with immunoSEQ multiplex PCR, while TCRdb's copy carries only in-frame clones and drops some. Found here are about 120,000 clones, around 88% of them singletons; the top ten hold about 0.9%. The sequence was obtained from a woman aged 45-59 years with active or convalescent COVID-19. The V gene is TRBV21-1, the J gene TRBJ1-2; whether TRBD1, the table's D call, matches the DNA was not checked. TRBV21-1 is an annotated pseudogene. The sample consisted of peripheral blood. The CDR3, as DNA: TGTGCCAGCAGCAAAGCGCCAGGGGTCTACACCTTC. Translating gives CASSKAPGVYTF.